What follows are 14 T cell receptor beta chains derived from one specimen sequenced in a study of blood T cell repertoires in COVID-19. Libraries were prepared by immunoSEQ multiplex PCR; TCRdb keeps only in-frame clonotypes and omits some of them. The sample lists about 250,000 clones, about 85% occurring once. Material: peripheral blood. These receptors were collected from a woman aged 60-75 years with active or convalescent COVID-19.

The chain employs TRBV9 and TRBJ2-3; D is unclear. The CDR3 sequence is 16 residues long. Germline assignment: CDR1 SGDLS and CDR2 YYNGEE. V was cut by 4 bases and J by 4 bases, with 19 bases left in between. The CDR3 loop is CASSPVVAPSADTQYF. The CDR3, as DNA: TGTGCCAGCAGCCCCGTGGTAGCCCCTAGTGCAGATACGCAGTATTTT.

V is TRBV7-3 and J is TRBJ2-5, with a possible D match to TRBD2 (5 bases). Germline V gene sequence: CDR1 SGHTA, CDR2 FQGTGA. V shed 4 bases and J shed 1 base, with 13 bases lying between them. This CDR3 comprises 15 residues. DNA of the CDR3: TGTGCCAGCAGCTACGGAGGTGGGTCCCAAGAGACCCAGTACTTC. This sequence encodes CASSYGGGSQETQYF. The full variable domain, completed using reference TRBV7-3 and TRBJ2-5, is GAGVSQTPSNKVTEKGKYVELRCDPISGHTALYWYRQSLGQGPEFLIYFQGTGAADDSGLPNDRFFAVRPEGSVSTLKIQRTERGDSAVYLCASSYGGGSQETQYFGPGTRLLVL.

This rearrangement joins TRBV2 to TRBJ1-4; D is uncertain. The CDR3 covers 16 residues. V was cut by 5 bases and J by 5 bases, with 18 bases left in between. Germline V gene lookup returns CDR1 SNHLY and CDR2 FYNNEI. CDR3 nucleotide sequence: TGTGCCAGCAGTCCTCATACGAGGATTGGCAATGAAAAACTGTTTTTT. This translates into CASSPHTRIGNEKLFF.

This chain connects TRBV5-1 to TRBJ2-3, with D possibly matching TRBD2 (5 bases). This CDR3 is built from 15 residues. V shed 3 bases and J shed 0 bases, with 11 bases lying between them. Germline CDR1 and CDR2: SGHRS and YFSETQ. DNA for the CDR3: TGCGCCAGCAGCTCCCCCCGGGATAGCACAGATACGCAGTATTTT. It codes for CASSSPRDSTDTQYF. The whole variable domain, remainder taken from reference TRBV5-1 and TRBJ2-3, is KAGVTQTPRYLIKTRGQQVTLSCSPISGHRSVSWYQQTPGQGLQFLFEYFSETQRNKGNFPGRFSGRQFSNSRSEMNVSTLELGDSALYLCASSSPRDSTDTQYFGPGTRLTVL.

The V and J genes are TRBV5-6 and TRBJ2-2; 16 nucleotides match TRBD2. Germline V CDR1 and CDR2: SGHDT, YYEEEE. This CDR3 spans 18 amino acids. V lost 4 bases, J lost 4 bases, and 7 bases stayed unmatched. The CDR3 reads CASSGGTSGRAATGELFF. CDR3 nucleotide sequence: TGTGCCAGCAGCGGTGGGACTAGCGGGAGGGCCGCCACCGGGGAGCTGTTTTTT.

The chain is built from TRBV27 and TRBJ2-1; possibly TRBD2 for D (6 bases). V lost 7 bases and J lost 2, with 18 bases in between. Germline CDR1 MNHEY, CDR2 SMNVEV (reference sequence). The CDR3 consists of 16 residues. The CDR3: CASKLDSGSAYNEQFF. The CDR3 coding sequence is TGTGCCAGCAAACTAGATAGCGGAAGTGCCTACAATGAGCAGTTCTTC.

This rearrangement joins TRBV5-1 to TRBJ2-5; possibly TRBD1 for D (6 bases). Germline CDR1 is SGHRS and CDR2 is YFSETQ. This CDR3 has 13 amino acids. V lost 6 bases, J lost 5 bases, and 14 bases lay in between. CDR3 in amino acids: CASNQGSAETQYF. In DNA, the CDR3 is TGCGCCAGCAATCAGGGGTCGGCGGAGACCCAGTACTTC.

The chain has TRBV5-6 and TRBJ2-7, with 14 bases aligning to TRBD2. Germline V gene sequence: CDR1 SGHDT, CDR2 YYEEEE. This CDR3 has 18 residues. The junction had 13 bases not matched to a gene; V was cut back by 5 bases and J by 3 bases. As DNA, the CDR3 is TGTGCCAGCAGTTCAGGACTAGCGGGGGGTCGACGGGACTACGAGCAGTACGTC. Encoded protein: CASSSGLAGGRRDYEQYV.

The CDR3 reads CASSLGRYRGLDYGYTF. For the CDR3, the DNA is TGTGCCAGCAGCTTGGGGCGGTACAGGGGGCTCGACTATGGCTACACCTTC. The V call is TRBV5-4, the J call TRBJ1-2, with TRBD1 matching 9 bases. Trimming removed 0 bases from V and 3 bases from J; junction bases left unmatched: 9. The CDR3 has 17 residues. Germline V gene sequence: CDR1 SGHNT, CDR2 YYREEE (reference sequence). Full variable domain (missing parts from reference TRBV5-4 and TRBJ1-2): ETGVTQSPTHLIKTRGQQVTLRCSSQSGHNTVSWYQQALGQGPQFIFQYYREEENGRGNFPPRFSGLQFPNYSSELNVNALELDDSALYLCASSLGRYRGLDYGYTFGSGTRLTVV.

The CDR3 region has the DNA TGTGCCAGCAGTTTATGGACGGCGGGACTAGCGGGGGGGCCGGAAGATACGCAGTATTTT. It codes for CASSLWTAGLAGGPEDTQYF. The rearrangement uses TRBV27 and TRBJ2-3; 16 nucleotides agree with TRBD2. This CDR3 has 20 residues. V trimming: 1 base; J trimming: 5 bases; junction bases outside the gene matches: 12. Germline V gives CDR1 MNHEY, CDR2 SMNVEV (reference sequence).

The V gene is TRBV7-2, the J gene TRBJ2-5, with D unresolved. The CDR3 length is 13 residues. Trimming pared 6 bases from V and 3 bases from J, leaving 11 bases between. Germline loops: CDR1 SGHTA, CDR2 FQGNSA. This CDR3 reads CASRRSGEETQYF. In nucleotides, the CDR3 is TGTGCCAGCAGAAGGTCAGGTGAAGAGACCCAGTACTTC. The full variable domain, in which reference TRBV7-2 and TRBJ2-5 provide the parts outside the CDR3, is GAGVSQSPSNKVTEKGKDVELRCDPISGHTALYWYRQSLGQGLEFLIYFQGNSAPDKSGLPSDRFSAERTGGSVSTLTIQRTQQEDSAVYLCASRRSGEETQYFGPGTRLLVL.

The V gene is TRBV27, the J gene TRBJ2-7, with 9 bases identical to TRBD2. The CDR3 has 14 amino acids. Germline CDR1 MNHEY, CDR2 SMNVEV (reference sequence). V shed 4 bases and J 2 bases; nucleotides not matched to a gene: 3. The CDR3 sequence is CASSWREGTYEQYF. CDR3 nucleotides: TGTGCCAGCAGTTGGCGGGAGGGCACCTACGAGCAGTACTTC.

The chain's CDR3 is CASSPGRPTGELFF. CDR3 nucleotides: TGTGCCAGCAGTCCCGGGAGACCCACCGGGGAGCTGTTTTTT. V and J are TRBV27 and TRBJ2-2; the D gene is possibly TRBD2 (6 bases). The CDR3 totals 14 residues. Germline lookup yields CDR1 MNHEY and CDR2 SMNVEV (reference sequence). The germline V and J ends were trimmed by 5 bases and 4 bases, with 11 bases remaining between them.

This CDR3 reads CASSVARFSGGYTF. The CDR3 bases are TGTGCCAGTAGTGTGGCACGCTTCTCGGGAGGCTACACCTTC. The chain carries TRBV19 and TRBJ1-2, with D hard to call. The V and J ends lost 5 bases and 8 bases respectively, with 18 bases between them. Looked up from germline, CDR1 is LNHDA and CDR2 is SQIVND (reference sequence). This CDR3 has 14 amino acids. The entire variable domain, with the rest obtained from reference TRBV19 and TRBJ1-2, is as follows: DGGITQSPKYLFRKEGQNVTLSCEQNLNHDAMYWYRQDPGQGLRLIYYSQIVNDFQKGDIAEGYSVSREKKESFPLTVTSAQKNPTAFYLCASSVARFSGGYTFGSGTRLTVV.